Sequencing of this TCR beta chain was carried out in a study of blood T cell repertoires in COVID-19 (TCRdb year 2020). Describing the broader study: Collaborator samples came from the United States, Italy and Spain and covered acute and convalescent phases of COVID-19. Where HLA class I and class II types were available, the types were taken from metadata supplied by the sample provider, not from assay-based typing. Nearly every sample came with metadata listing a de-identified subject ID, COVID-19 status, age in years and sex. The prospective study material was composed of cDNA or gDNA derived from T cells, B-cell-depleted T cells, or PBMCs. Subjects who had been exposed to COVID-19, were actively infected with it, or had recovered from it provided the deeply sampled blood TCRbeta repertoires that made up the dataset. The repertoires were made available in a free public database intended to serve as a resource for research on the immune response to SARS-CoV-2. Samples were obtained from the ongoing ImmuneRACE study (first 160 participants) and from about 1,300 subjects provided by 6 global collaborators.

The collaborating institutions used their own protocols to collect whole blood in K2EDTA tubes. For TCRbeta analysis, collaborators shipped samples in one of three forms: frozen whole blood, isolated PBMCs, or DNA extracted from either of those sample types. This clone has just one count. Its antigen is not yet known. The sample holds no much larger clone one base away, and base qualities are not on file. TCRbeta CDR3 regions were amplified from genomic DNA using the immunoSEQ Assay, a bias-controlled multiplex PCR. Per the original workflow: The number of nucleated cells in each sample was estimated from the amplification of reference gene primers within the assay. Sequence reads were collapsed and filtered to measure the absolute abundance of every unique TCRbeta CDR3 rearrangement. Productive Simpson clonality was computed per sample as the square root of Simpson's diversity index over productive rearrangements. TCRdb holds this immuneACCESS table with in-frame rearrangements only. Some clones are missing; in checked studies, unresolved V genes explain under half, and the rest has no known cause. Clone size and V and J calls were adopted from that table, with D and trimming inferred from the DNA. Counted in this sample were around 110,000 clones; 71% of them appeared once. Approximately 0.87% of the sample belongs to the ten largest clones.

The paper as a whole reports these results and caveats: How much clinical and demographic metadata was included differed by source and by participant, and the metadata was provided uncurated.

From the cysteine through the phenylalanine, the CDR3 covers 16 amino acids. The read is trimmed to its CDR3 DNA, 48 bases read in frame from base 1. In the germline V gene, CDR1 corresponds to MGHRA and CDR2 to YSYEKL. A distance of 18 bases separates the germline ends of V and J, which lose 0 bases and 10 bases respectively. Sequenced input: peripheral blood. This clonotype originated in a human donor with acute or convalescent COVID-19. The donor label of this sample is uncertain. In this chain, TRBV4-1 is recombined with TRBJ1-4, and perhaps TRBD1 as D gene, on 5 matching bases. The DNA reads as follows: TGCGCCAGCAGCCAAGATCGGGCACAGGACCTAAGAAAACTGTTTTTT. This gives the protein CASSQDRAQDLRKLFF.